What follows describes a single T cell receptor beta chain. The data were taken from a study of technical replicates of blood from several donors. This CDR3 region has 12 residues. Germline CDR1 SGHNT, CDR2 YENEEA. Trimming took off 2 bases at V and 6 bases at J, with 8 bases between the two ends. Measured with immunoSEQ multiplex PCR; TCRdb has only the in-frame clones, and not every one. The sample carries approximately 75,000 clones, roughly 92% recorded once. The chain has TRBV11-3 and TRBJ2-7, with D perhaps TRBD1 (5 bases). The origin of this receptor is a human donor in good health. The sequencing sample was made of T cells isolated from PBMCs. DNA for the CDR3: TGTGCCAGCAGCTTATCTGGGGCCGAGCAGTACTTC. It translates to CASSLSGAEQYF.